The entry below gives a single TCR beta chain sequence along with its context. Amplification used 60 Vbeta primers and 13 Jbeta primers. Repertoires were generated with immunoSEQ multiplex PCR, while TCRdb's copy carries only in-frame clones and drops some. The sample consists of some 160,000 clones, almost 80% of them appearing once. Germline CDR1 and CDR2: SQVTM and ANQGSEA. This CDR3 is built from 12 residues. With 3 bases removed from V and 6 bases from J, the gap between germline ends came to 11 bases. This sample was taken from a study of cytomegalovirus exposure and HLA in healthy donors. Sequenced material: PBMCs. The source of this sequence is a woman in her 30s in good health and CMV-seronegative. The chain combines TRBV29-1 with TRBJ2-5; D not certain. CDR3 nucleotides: TGCAGCGTTGAGGCAGCGAGGAAGACCCAGTACTTC. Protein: CSVEAARKTQYF.